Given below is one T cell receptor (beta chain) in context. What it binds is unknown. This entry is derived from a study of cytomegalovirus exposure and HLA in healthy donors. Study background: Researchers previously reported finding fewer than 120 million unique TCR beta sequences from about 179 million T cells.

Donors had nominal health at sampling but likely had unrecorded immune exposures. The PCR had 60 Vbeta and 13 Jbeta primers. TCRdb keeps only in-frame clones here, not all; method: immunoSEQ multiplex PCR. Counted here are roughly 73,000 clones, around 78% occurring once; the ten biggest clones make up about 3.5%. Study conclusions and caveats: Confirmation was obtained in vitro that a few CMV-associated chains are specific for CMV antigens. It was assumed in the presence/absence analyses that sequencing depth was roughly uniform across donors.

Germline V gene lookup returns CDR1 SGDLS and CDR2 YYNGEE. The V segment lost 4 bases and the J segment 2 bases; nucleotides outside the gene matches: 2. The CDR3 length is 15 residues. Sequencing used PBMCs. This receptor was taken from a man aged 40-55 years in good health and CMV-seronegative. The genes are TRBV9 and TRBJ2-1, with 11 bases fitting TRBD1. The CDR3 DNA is TGTGCCAGCAGCCCGGGACAGGGGGCCTACAATGAGCAGTTCTTC. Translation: CASSPGQGAYNEQFF. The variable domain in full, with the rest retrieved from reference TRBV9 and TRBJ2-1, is DSGVTQTPKHLITATGQRVTLRCSPRSGDLSVYWYQQSLDQGLQFLIQYYNGEERAKGNILERFSAQQFPDLHSELNLSSLELGDSALYFCASSPGQGAYNEQFFGPGTRLTVL.